This T cell receptor (beta chain) was identified during a study of cytomegalovirus exposure and HLA in healthy donors. The primer mix had 60 Vbeta and 13 Jbeta primers. Libraries were prepared by immunoSEQ multiplex PCR; TCRdb keeps only in-frame clonotypes and omits some of them. The table records 150,000 to 200,000 clones, about 85% of them present only once. Study results and limitations: TCR beta sequences reportedly predicted most subjects' HLA-A and HLA-B alleles accurately.

Regarding this clone: Antigen specificity is unknown.

J lost 14 bases, V lost 5 bases, and 9 bases had no gene match. The CDR3 totals 14 residues. In germline, CDR1 is LNHDA, CDR2 SQIVND (reference sequence). This TCR was recovered from a man aged 18 to 29 in good health and CMV-seropositive. This chain connects TRBV19 to TRBJ1-6; 10 bases map to TRBD1. Sequencing input: PBMCs. The DNA for the CDR3 is TGTGCCAGTAGTTTATTCCGGGACAGGGGTTCCCTCCACTTT. This sequence encodes CASSLFRDRGSLHF.